This T cell receptor (beta chain) was retrieved from a study of cytomegalovirus exposure and HLA in healthy donors. The V gene lost 0 bases and the J gene lost 7 bases, with 16 bases spanning the gap. The CDR3 consists of 17 residues. CDR1 is SGHVS, CDR2 FQNEAQ, per germline. The table came from immunoSEQ multiplex PCR; TCRdb's copy has only in-frame clones and leaves some out. The table shows about 140,000 clones, with about four fifths occurring only once. The origin of this receptor is a woman younger than 45 in good health and CMV-seronegative. The sample consisted of PBMCs. The chain recombines TRBV7-8 with TRBJ1-6; maybe TRBD1 (5 bases). The CDR3 region is CASSLATPGTPNSPLHF. The CDR3, as DNA: TGTGCCAGCAGCTTAGCGACACCCGGGACTCCAAATTCACCCCTCCACTTT.